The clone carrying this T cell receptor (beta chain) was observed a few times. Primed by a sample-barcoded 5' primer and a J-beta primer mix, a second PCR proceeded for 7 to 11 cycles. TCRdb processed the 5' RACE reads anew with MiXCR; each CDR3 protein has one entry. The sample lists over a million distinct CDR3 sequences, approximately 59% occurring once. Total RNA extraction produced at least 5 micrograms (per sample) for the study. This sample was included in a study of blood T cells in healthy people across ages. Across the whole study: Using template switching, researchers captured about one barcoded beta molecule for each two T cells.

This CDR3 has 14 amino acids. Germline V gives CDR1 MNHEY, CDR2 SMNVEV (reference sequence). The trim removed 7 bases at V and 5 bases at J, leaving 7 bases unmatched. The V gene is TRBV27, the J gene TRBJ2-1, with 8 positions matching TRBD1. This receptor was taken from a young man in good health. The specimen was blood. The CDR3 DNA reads TGTGCCAGCACAACAGGGGGACCGGACAATGAGCAGTTCTTC. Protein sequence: CASTTGGPDNEQFF.